This T cell receptor (beta chain) was observed in a study of cytomegalovirus exposure and HLA in healthy donors. The study's findings and limits: The authors confirmed in vitro that a few CMV-associated chains were specific for CMV antigens.

The PCR had 60 Vbeta and 13 Jbeta primers. TCRdb's copy holds only in-frame clones and misses some; the assay was immunoSEQ multiplex PCR. The data show around 97,000 clones, 76% seen once. CDR1 is KGHSH, CDR2 LQKENI, per germline. The CDR3 length is 16 residues. After removal of 3 bases from V and 8 bases from J, the junction contained 12 bases not matched to a gene. A remark on this clone: Its antigen is unidentified.

The sample taken for sequencing was PBMCs. This receptor was obtained from a woman between 18 and 30 years old in good health and CMV-seropositive. This chain links TRBV18 with TRBJ1-4, with 7 bases matching TRBD1. DNA of the CDR3: TGTGCCAGCTCACCTTCACGACAGGGCTTGGGGGAAAAACTGTTTTTT. It encodes CASSPSRQGLGEKLFF.